This TCR beta chain was recorded in a study of Ad26.COV2.S vaccination and SARS-CoV-2 variants. The overall study: Donor got 5x10^10 or 1x10^11 viral particles of Ad26.COV2.S.

After removal of 4 bases from V and 6 bases from J, the junction contained 6 bases not matched to a gene. This CDR3 region has 13 residues. Germline V CDR1 and CDR2: LGHDT, YNNKEL (reference sequence). Repertoires were generated with immunoSEQ multiplex PCR, while TCRdb's copy carries only in-frame clones and drops some. Among about 450,000 clones, roughly 89% were seen once, and the ten largest hold approximately 2.5%. Points on this clone: Its antigen remains unknown.

Regarding the study as a whole: Vaccine recipients showed a spike-specific TCR breadth that was higher than in placebo recipients. Vaccine recipients and placebo recipients showed similar non-spike TCR breadth.

The treatment was: 15 to 20 received Ad26.COV2.S at low or high dose, single or two shots; several received placebo; per-sample allocation not given. Samples analyzed were those drawn on day 63 after the first vaccine or placebo injection. SARS-CoV-2 spike from the Wuhan strain was encoded by the vaccine, an Ad26 vector. Specimen: peripheral blood, collected in a trial of Ad26.COV2.S vaccine versus placebo. The TCR was taken from a person aged 18-65 years who received the Ad26.COV2.S COVID-19 vaccine or a placebo. This sequence joins TRBV3-1 (or the pseudogene TRBV3-2) and TRBJ2-7; TRBD1 aligns across 7 bases. The CDR3 protein is CASSRTGTAEQYV. The CDR3 coding sequence is TGTGCCAGCAGCCGCACCGGGACAGCCGAGCAGTACGTC.